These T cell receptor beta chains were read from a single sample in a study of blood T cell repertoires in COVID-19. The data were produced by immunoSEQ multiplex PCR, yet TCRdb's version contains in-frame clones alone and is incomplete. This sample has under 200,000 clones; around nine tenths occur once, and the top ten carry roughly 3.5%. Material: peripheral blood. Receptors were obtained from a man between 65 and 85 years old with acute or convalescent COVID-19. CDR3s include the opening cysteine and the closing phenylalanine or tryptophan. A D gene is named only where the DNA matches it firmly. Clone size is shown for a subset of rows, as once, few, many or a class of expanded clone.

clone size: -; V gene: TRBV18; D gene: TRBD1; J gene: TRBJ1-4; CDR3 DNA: TGTGCCAGCTCACCACCCGGGACAGGGGGCAGAGAAAAACTGTTTTTT; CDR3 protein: CASSPPGTGGREKLFF
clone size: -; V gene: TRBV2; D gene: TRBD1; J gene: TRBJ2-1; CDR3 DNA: TGTGCCAGCAGTGAGGGACAGGGGGCGATTAATGAGCAGTTCTTC; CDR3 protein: CASSEGQGAINEQFF
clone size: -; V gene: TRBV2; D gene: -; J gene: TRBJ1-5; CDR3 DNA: TGTGCCAGCAGCCTCCGGGACAATTACTATCAGCCCCAGCATTTT; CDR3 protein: CASSLRDNYYQPQHF
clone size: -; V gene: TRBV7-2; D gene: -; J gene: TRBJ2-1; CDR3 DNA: TGTGCCAGCAGCTTACTGGTCGTTAGGGGAGGCAATGAGCAGTTCTTC; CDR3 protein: CASSLLVVRGGNEQFF
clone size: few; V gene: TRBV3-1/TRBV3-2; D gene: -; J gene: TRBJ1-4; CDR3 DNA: TGTGCCAGCAGCCAAGACCGCGCAACTAATGAAAAACTGTTTTTT; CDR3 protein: CASSQDRATNEKLFF
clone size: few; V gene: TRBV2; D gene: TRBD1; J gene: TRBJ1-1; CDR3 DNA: TGTGCCAGCACGAGACAGGGGGCCCTAGTGACTGAAGCTTTCTTT; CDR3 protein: CASTRQGALVTEAFF
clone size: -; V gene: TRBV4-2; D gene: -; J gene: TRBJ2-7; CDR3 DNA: TGTGCCAGCAGGATTACTCAGGGCGATACCTACGAGCAGTACTTC; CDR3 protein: CASRITQGDTYEQYF
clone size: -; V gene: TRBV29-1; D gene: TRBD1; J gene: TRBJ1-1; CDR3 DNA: TGCAGCTTTCGAAGTTGGGACAGCACTGAAGCTTTCTTT; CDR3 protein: CSFRSWDSTEAFF
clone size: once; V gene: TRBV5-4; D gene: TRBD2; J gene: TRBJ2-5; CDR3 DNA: TGTGCCAGCAGCCCCTGGACTAGCGGGAGGGCCGGAGAGACCCAGTACTTC; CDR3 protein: CASSPWTSGRAGETQYF
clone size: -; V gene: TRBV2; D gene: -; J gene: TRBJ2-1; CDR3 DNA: TGTGCCAGCAGTTACCCGGGGTCTGGCTATGAGCAGTTCTTC; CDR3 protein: CASSYPGSGYEQFF
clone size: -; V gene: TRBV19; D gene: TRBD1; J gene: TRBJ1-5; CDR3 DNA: TGTGCCAGTATAGATGGACAGGGTACGAATCAGCCCCAGCATTTT; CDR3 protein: CASIDGQGTNQPQHF
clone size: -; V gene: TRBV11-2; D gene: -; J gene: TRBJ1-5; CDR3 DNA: TGTGCCAGCAGCTTAGGCGGGGGAAGTAAGAGCAATCAGCCCCAGCATTTT; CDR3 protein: CASSLGGGSKSNQPQHF
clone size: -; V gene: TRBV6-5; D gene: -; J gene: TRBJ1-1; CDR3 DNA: TGTGCCAGCAGTTTCGAGACTGAAGCTTTCTTT; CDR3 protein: CASSFETEAFF
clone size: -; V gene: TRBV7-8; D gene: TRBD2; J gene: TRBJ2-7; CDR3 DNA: TGTGCCAGCAGCTTAACGCGGGGGGGCTCCTACGAGCAGTACTTC; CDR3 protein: CASSLTRGGSYEQYF
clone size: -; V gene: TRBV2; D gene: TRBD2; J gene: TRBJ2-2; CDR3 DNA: TGTGCCAGCAGAAGGACCCTAGCGGGGGGCTTCACCGGGGAGCTGTTTTTT; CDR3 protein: CASRRTLAGGFTGELFF
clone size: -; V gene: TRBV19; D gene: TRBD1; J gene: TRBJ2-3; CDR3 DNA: TGTGCCAGTAGTACCCCTCGACAGGGGTCAGATACGCAGTATTTT; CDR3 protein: CASSTPRQGSDTQYF
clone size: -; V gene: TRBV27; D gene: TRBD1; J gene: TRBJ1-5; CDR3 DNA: TGTGCCAGCAGTGCCATGACAGGGGCAGGCAATCAGCCCCAGCATTTT; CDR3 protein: CASSAMTGAGNQPQHF
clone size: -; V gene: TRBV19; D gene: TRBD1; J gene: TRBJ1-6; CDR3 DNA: TGTGCCAGTAGTCCGGATCCATGGACAGGGGTAAGAAAACCCCTCCACTTT; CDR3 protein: CASSPDPWTGVRKPLHF
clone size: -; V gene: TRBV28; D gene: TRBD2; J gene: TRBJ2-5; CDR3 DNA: TGTGCCTCAAGACTAGCGGGAGAACAAGAGACCCAGTACTTC; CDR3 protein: CASRLAGEQETQYF
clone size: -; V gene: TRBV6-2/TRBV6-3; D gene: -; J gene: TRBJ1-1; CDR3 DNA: TGTGCCAGCAGTTATATCGGCTCAGGGTGGGACACTGAAGCTTTCTTT; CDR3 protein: CASSYIGSGWDTEAFF
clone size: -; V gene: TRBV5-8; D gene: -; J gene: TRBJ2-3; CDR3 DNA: TGTGCCAGCAACAGGCCCGATACGCAGTATTTT; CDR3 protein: CASNRPDTQYF
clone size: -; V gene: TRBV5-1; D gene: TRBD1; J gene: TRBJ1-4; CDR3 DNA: TGCGCCAGCAGCCGCAACAGGGGGAATGAAAAACTGTTTTTT; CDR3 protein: CASSRNRGNEKLFF
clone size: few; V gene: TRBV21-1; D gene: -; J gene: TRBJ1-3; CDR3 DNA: TGTGCCAGCCGGGTTAATTCCACTGGAAACACCATATATTTT; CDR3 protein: CASRVNSTGNTIYF
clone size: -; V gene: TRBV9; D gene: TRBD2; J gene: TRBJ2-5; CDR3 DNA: TGTGCCAGCAGCGGCTTAGCGGGAGGAGAGACCCAGTACTTC; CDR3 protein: CASSGLAGGETQYF
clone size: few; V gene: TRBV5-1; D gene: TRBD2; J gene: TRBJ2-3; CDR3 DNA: TGCGCCAGCAGCTTGTTCGCGGGGGGGAACACAGATACGCAGTATTTT; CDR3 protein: CASSLFAGGNTDTQYF
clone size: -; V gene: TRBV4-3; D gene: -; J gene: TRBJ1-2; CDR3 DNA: TGCGCCAGCAGCCAAGACAGAACGAGGCAGGGAGGCTACACCTTC; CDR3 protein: CASSQDRTRQGGYTF
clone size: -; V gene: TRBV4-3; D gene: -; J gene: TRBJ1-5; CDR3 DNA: TGCGCCAGCAGCCAAGGGGCCTCTAGCAATCAGCCCCAGCATTTT; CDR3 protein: CASSQGASSNQPQHF
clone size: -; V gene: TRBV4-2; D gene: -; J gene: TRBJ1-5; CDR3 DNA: TGTGCCAGCAGCCAAGAGAGGCAGGGTTGGGGTCAGCCCCAGCATTTT; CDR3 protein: CASSQERQGWGQPQHF
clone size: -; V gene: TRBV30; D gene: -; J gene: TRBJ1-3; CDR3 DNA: TGTGCCTGGAGTGGCAGTTACTCTGGAAACACCATATATTTT; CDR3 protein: CAWSGSYSGNTIYF
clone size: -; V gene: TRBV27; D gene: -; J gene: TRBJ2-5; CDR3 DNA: TGTGCCAGCAGTTTCCGTCCGTACCAAGAGACCCAGTACTTC; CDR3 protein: CASSFRPYQETQYF
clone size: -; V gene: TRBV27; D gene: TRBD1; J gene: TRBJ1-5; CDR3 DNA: TGTGCCAGCAGTTTCGTCACCCCGACAGGGTTACAGCCCCAGCATTTT; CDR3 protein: CASSFVTPTGLQPQHF